This T cell receptor (beta chain) stems from a study of shared clonotypes between healthy human individuals. Germline CDR1 reads SGHRS; CDR2 reads YFSETQ. The CDR3 is 16 residues long. V trimming: 5 bases; J trimming: 7 bases; junction bases outside the gene matches: 13. Per the original methods: Junction-only immunoSEQ data arrived without quality scores, meaning filtering differed. Clones were sequenced by immunoSEQ multiplex PCR, and TCRdb holds only the in-frame ones, with some missing. V, J and clone size are taken as reported in that table, and D and trimming were inferred from the DNA itself. This table has 1 million to 1.3 million clones, approximately 80% appearing once. Memory CD4+ cells were the fraction left after CD45RA+ naive selection.

The gene calls are TRBV5-1 and TRBJ2-1, with 9 positions matching TRBD2. This receptor was obtained from a man younger than 30 in good health. Some clones in this sample may be carry-over from other donors' samples. Sequencing was done on a sample of memory CD4+ T cells from PBMCs. Subset given: CD45RA-negative fraction. CDR3 sequence: CASRLPGLAGRNEQFF. The CDR3 nucleotides are TGCGCCAGCAGGTTACCGGGACTAGCAGGTCGGAATGAGCAGTTCTTC.